Listed here is a single T cell receptor (beta chain). In the original analysis: How many nucleated cells were present was estimated from reference gene primer amplification. TCRdb keeps only in-frame clones here, not all; method: immunoSEQ multiplex PCR. V and J calls and clone size come straight from that table; D and trimming were deduced from the DNA. The profile shows tens of thousands of clones, roughly 88% of them singletons. These data originate in a study of blood T cell repertoires in COVID-19. Across the whole study: Samples came from the United States, Italy and Spain, spanning acute and convalescent COVID-19. T cells, B-cell-depleted T cells, or PBMCs provided the cDNA or gDNA that served as material.

Germline V lookup: CDR1 SGHRS, CDR2 YFSETQ. The CDR3 sequence is 15 residues long. Trimming cost V 4 bases and J 9 bases; bases outside gene matches: 12. The sequencing sample was made of peripheral blood. The genes are TRBV5-1 and TRBJ1-5; 8 bases are shared with TRBD1. The clonotype was recovered from a human donor in a cohort sampled during active COVID-19. The CDR3 region has the DNA TGCGCCAGCAGCGCTACCGGGACAGGCGGAGGGCCCCAGCATTTT. Translating gives CASSATGTGGGPQHF.